This entry lists 15 T cell receptor beta chains sequenced from one sample in a study of patients and donors after allogeneic stem cell transplantation. TCRdb independently ran MiXCR on the RT-PCR reads; one entry per CDR3 protein. Of roughly 250,000 distinct CDR3 sequences listed, 13% to 15% are singletons. The material sequenced was blood, either unsorted or a sorted T cell fraction (not recorded which). These receptors all stem from a human donor who was either an allogeneic HSCT recipient or a stem cell or donor lymphocyte infusion donor (not recorded which). It is not recorded whose cells these are; they may come from a transplant donor.

This clonotype was detected a few times. The rearrangement links TRBV4-1 to TRBJ2-1; D possibly corresponds to TRBD2 (5 bases). This CDR3 is built from 13 residues. V was cut by 4 bases and J by 9 bases, with 13 bases left in between. Germline CDR1 is MGHRA and CDR2 is YSYEKL. CDR3 DNA: TGCGCCAGCAGCCTTCTTTCAGGAGGTGAGCAGTTCTTC. Its protein product is CASSLLSGGEQFF.

The chain links TRBV20-1 to TRBJ2-7; 7 bases are a match to TRBD1. The CDR3 runs 18 residues. CDR1 DFQATT and CDR2 SNEGSKA come from the germline V gene (reference sequence). J lost 0 bases, V lost 2 bases, and 16 bases had no gene match. The CDR3 region has the DNA TGCAGTGCTAGATTTGAAGCGACAGGGCCCTTAAGCTCCTACGAGCAGTACTTC. Encoded protein: CSARFEATGPLSSYEQYF.

This sequence joins TRBV19 and TRBJ2-1; 8 bases are shared with TRBD1. V lost 4 bases to trimming and J lost 4 bases; unmatched junction nucleotides: 12. The CDR3 is made up of 17 amino acids. Germline CDR1 LNHDA, CDR2 SQIVND (reference sequence). For the CDR3, the DNA is TGTGCCAGTAGTAGCCTCCAACAGGGGGAAATTTACAATGAGCAGTTCTTC. Protein: CASSSLQQGEIYNEQFF. Filled out from reference TRBV19 and TRBJ2-1, the complete variable domain reads DGGITQSPKYLFRKEGQNVTLSCEQNLNHDAMYWYRQDPGQGLRLIYYSQIVNDFQKGDIAEGYSVSREKKESFPLTVTSAQKNPTAFYLCASSSLQQGEIYNEQFFGPGTRLTVL.

Points on this clonotype: A much more abundant neighbour one base away suggests this may be a read error. The CDR3 DNA follows: TGTGCCAGCAACCTCGACGGAGGGGTACCTGAAGCTTTCTTT. It specifies CASNLDGGVPEAFF. J is TRBJ1-1 and V is TRBV6-1; D may be TRBD1 (5 bases). V dropped 7 bases and J dropped 6 bases, with 18 bases sitting between them. This CDR3 has 14 amino acids. Germline CDR1 and CDR2: MNHNS and SASEGT.

This clonotype was found a few times. The V gene is TRBV7-3, the J gene TRBJ1-1; no clear D. V was cut by 4 bases and J by 4 bases, with 10 bases left in between. The CDR3 runs 13 residues. Germline lookup yields CDR1 SGHTA and CDR2 FQGTGA. CDR3 coding DNA: TGTGCCAGCAGCTCCGGAGTAATCACTGAAGCTTTCTTT. Its translation: CASSSGVITEAFF.

This clonotype occurred many times. V gene TRBV18 combines with J gene TRBJ2-7; D unclear. V lost 6 bases to trimming and J lost 5 bases, with 8 bases between them. The CDR3 is 11 amino acids. The germline V gene has CDR1 KGHSH and CDR2 LQKENI. The CDR3 DNA reads as TGTGCCAGCTCCCTTCGTAACGAGCAGTACTTC. This translates into CASSLRNEQYF.

This clonotype was detected a few times. The rearrangement links TRBV5-1 to TRBJ1-6, with 7 nucleotides matching TRBD1. The CDR3 loop spans 15 amino acids. Germline trimming cut 0 bases from V and 9 bases from J; bases unmatched to any gene: 6. The germline gives CDR1 SGHRS, CDR2 YFSETQ. CDR3 protein: CASSLGQGNVSPLHF. CDR3 nucleotide sequence: TGCGCCAGCAGCTTGGGACAGGGTAATGTTTCACCCCTCCACTTT.

The chain carries TRBV4-1 and TRBJ1-6; 9 nucleotides agree with TRBD1. The length of the CDR3 is 14 residues. With 6 bases clipped from V and 9 bases from J, the junction kept 6 bases outside the gene matches. Germline V gives CDR1 MGHRA, CDR2 YSYEKL. The CDR3 loop is CASRGTGGGSPLHF. The CDR3 nucleotides read TGCGCCAGCAGAGGAACAGGGGGCGGTTCACCCCTCCACTTT.

This clonotype was picked up a small number of times. V usage is TRBV7-2 and J usage is TRBJ2-5; D unresolved. Germline CDR1 SGHTA, CDR2 FQGNSA. V lost 1 base, J lost 7 bases, and 10 bases lay in between. The CDR3 is 13 residues long. CDR3 in DNA: TGTGCCAGCAGCTTAGAAGTGAGCCGGACCCAGTACTTC. Translated: CASSLEVSRTQYF.

The V and J genes are TRBV20-1 and TRBJ2-2; D is uncertain. The germline V gene has CDR1 DFQATT and CDR2 SNEGSKA (reference sequence). Between the trimmed V and J ends, which lost 3 bases and 4 bases, there was a span of 9 bases. The CDR3 sequence is 13 residues long. The CDR3 protein is CSARRLTTGELFF. The CDR3 bases are TGCAGTGCTAGGAGGCTTACCACCGGGGAGCTGTTTTTT.

This clonotype was observed a handful of times. This chain joins TRBV5-1 and TRBJ2-7; 13 positions agree with TRBD2. The CDR3 contains 17 residues. V dropped 4 bases and J dropped 3; count of bases not matched to a gene: 10. CDR1 is SGHRS, CDR2 YFSETQ, per germline. This CDR3 is CASSDLGTSGTGYEQYF. CDR3 bases: TGCGCCAGCAGCGACCTGGGGACTAGCGGGACAGGCTACGAGCAGTACTTC.

A word on this clonotype: With a much larger clone just one base away, this may be a read error. The gene calls are TRBV14 and TRBJ2-5; no firm D call. From germline, CDR1 is SGHDN and CDR2 FVKESK. The CDR3 runs to 11 residues. With 1 base removed from V and 6 bases from J, the gap between germline ends came to 3 bases. This CDR3 is CASSQAQTQYF. For the CDR3, the DNA is TGTGCCAGCAGCCAAGCCCAGACCCAGTACTTC. Variable domain in full (rest from reference TRBV14 and TRBJ2-5): EAGVTQFPSHSVIEKGQTVTLRCDPISGHDNLYWYRRVMGKEIKFLLHFVKESKQDESGMPNNRFLAERTGGTYSTLKVQPAELEDSGVYFCASSQAQTQYFGPGTRLLVL.

In its sample, this clonotype was seen many times. The rearrangement links TRBV12-3 or TRBV12-4 to TRBJ1-3; the D is unclear. Trimming removed 3 bases at V and 3 bases at J, with 3 bases between. The CDR3 extends over 12 amino acids. CDR3: CASSFFGNTIYF. The CDR3, as DNA: TGTGCCAGCAGTTTCTTTGGAAACACCATATATTTT.

The rearrangement uses TRBV6-6 and TRBJ1-2; no clear D gene. This CDR3 has 13 residues. V was cut by 6 bases and J by 4 bases, with 12 bases left in between. Looked up from germline, CDR1 is MNHNY and CDR2 is SVGAGI (reference sequence). CDR3 in amino acids: CASSPGNLYGYTF. CDR3 sequence (DNA): TGTGCCAGCAGCCCGGGGAACCTCTATGGCTACACCTTC.

This clonotype was counted a few times. This chain connects TRBV7-2 to TRBJ2-5, with 11 nucleotides matching TRBD2. CDR3 length: 15 amino acids. The V gene's germline CDR1 is SGHTA and CDR2 FQGNSA. V was clipped by 4 bases and J by 5 bases; unmatched bases: 6. The CDR3 loop is CASSYSGGAIETQYF. The CDR3 nucleotides are TGTGCCAGCAGCTATAGCGGGGGGGCGATCGAGACCCAGTACTTC. Based on the CDR3 plus reference TRBV7-2 and TRBJ2-5, the full variable domain is GAGVSQSPSNKVTEKGKDVELRCDPISGHTALYWYRQSLGQGLEFLIYFQGNSAPDKSGLPSDRFSAERTGGSVSTLTIQRTQQEDSAVYLCASSYSGGAIETQYFGPGTRLLVL.